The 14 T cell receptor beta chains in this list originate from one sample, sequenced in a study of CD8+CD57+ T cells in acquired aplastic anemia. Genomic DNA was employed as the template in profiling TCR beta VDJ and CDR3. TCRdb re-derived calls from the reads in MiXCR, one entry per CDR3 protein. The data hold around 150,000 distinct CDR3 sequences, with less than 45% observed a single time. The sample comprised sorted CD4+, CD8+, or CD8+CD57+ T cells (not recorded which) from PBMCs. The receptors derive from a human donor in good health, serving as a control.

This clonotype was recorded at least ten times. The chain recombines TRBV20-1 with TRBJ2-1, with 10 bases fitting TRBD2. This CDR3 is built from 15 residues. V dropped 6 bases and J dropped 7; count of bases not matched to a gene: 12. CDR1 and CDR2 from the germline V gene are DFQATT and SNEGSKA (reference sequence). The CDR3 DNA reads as TGCAGTGCCGAGACCGCTAGCGGGGGAACGAATGAGCAGTTCTTC. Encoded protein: CSAETASGGTNEQFF.

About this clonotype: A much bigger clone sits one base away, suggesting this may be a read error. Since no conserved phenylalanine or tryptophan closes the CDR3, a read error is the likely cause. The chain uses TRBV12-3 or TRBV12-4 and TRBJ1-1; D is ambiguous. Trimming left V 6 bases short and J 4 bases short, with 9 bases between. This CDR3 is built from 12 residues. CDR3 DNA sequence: TGTGCCAGCAGCCAGTTATTCACTGAAGCTTTCCTT. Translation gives CASSQLFTEAFL.

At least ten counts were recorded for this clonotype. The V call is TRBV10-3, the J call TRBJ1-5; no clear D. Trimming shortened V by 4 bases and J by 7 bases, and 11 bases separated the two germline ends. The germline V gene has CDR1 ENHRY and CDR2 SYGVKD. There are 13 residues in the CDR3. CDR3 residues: CAISGDIGQPQHF. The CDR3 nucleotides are TGTGCCATCAGTGGCGACATAGGGCAGCCCCAGCATTTT.

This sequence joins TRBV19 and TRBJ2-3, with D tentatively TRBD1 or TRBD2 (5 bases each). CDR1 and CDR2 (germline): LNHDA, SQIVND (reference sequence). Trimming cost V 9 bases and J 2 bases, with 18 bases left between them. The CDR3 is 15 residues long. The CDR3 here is CASRRFVGTTDTQYF. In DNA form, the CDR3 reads TGTGCCAGCCGACGGTTTGTGGGGACCACAGATACGCAGTATTTT.

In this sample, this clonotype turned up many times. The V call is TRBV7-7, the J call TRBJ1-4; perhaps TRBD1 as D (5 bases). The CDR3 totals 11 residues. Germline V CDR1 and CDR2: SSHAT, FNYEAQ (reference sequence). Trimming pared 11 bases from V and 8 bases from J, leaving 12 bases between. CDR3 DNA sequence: TGTGCCCCAGGGTGGAGAGAAAAACTGTTTTTT. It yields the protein CAPGWREKLFF.

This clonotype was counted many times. In nucleotides, the CDR3 is TGTGCCACAACAGGCCGGGGGCTCGGTCAGCCCCAGCATTTT. Protein: CATTGRGLGQPQHF. The chain links TRBV19 to TRBJ1-5, with a tentative D call TRBD1 (6 bases). V was trimmed by 10 bases and J by 6 bases, leaving 19 bases between them. Germline V CDR1 and CDR2: LNHDA, SQIVND (reference sequence). CDR3 length: 14 residues.

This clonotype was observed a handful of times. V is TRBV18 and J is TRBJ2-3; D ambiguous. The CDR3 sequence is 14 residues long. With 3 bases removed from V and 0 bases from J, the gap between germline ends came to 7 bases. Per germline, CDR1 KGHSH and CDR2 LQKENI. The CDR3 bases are TGTGCCAGCTCACCGATCGCCAGCACAGATACGCAGTATTTT. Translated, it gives CASSPIASTDTQYF.

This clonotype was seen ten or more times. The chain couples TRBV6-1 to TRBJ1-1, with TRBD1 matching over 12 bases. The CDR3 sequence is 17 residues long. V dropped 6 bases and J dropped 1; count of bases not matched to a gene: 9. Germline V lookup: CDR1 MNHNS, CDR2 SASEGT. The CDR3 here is CASRPNPGQGANTEAFF. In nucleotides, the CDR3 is TGTGCCAGCAGGCCGAACCCGGGACAGGGGGCGAACACTGAAGCTTTCTTT.

The DNA for the CDR3 is TGTGCCATCAGTGATGGGTCTGGGGCCAACGTCCTGACTTTC. Protein: CAISDGSGANVLTF. The chain is built from TRBV10-3 and TRBJ2-6; D is unresolved. Trimming cost V 3 bases and J 1 base, with 4 bases left between them. The CDR3 extends over 14 amino acids. CDR1 is ENHRY and CDR2 is SYGVKD in the germline V gene.

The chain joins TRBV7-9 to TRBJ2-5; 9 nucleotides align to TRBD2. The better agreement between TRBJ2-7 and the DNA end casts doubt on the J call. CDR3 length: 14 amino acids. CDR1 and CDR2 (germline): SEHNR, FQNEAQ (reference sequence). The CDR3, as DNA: TGTGCCAGCAGCTTAAGCGGGGGGTTCTACGAGCAGTACTTC. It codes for CASSLSGGFYEQYF.

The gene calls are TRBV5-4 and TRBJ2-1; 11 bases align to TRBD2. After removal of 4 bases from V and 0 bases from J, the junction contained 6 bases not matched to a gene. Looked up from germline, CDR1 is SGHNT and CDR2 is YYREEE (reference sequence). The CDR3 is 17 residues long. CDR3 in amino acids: CASSPGTSGSSYNEQFF. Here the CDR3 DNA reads TGTGCCAGCAGCCCCGGGACTAGCGGAAGCTCCTACAATGAGCAGTTCTTC.

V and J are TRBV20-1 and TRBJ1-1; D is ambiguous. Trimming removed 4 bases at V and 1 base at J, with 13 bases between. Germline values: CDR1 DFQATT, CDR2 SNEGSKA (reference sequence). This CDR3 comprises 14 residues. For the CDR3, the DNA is TGCAGTGCTAACCCTACGGGCCGGAACACTGAAGCTTTCTTT. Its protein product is CSANPTGRNTEAFF.

This CDR3 is CASSTGGLAYYNEQFF. The CDR3 nucleotides are TGTGCCAGCAGCACAGGAGGACTAGCCTACTACAATGAGCAGTTCTTC. The chain employs TRBV11-2 and TRBJ2-1, with 8 bases identical to TRBD2. The CDR3 is 16 amino acids. Trimming removed 5 bases from V and 3 bases from J; junction bases left unmatched: 9. The germline V gene has CDR1 SGHAT and CDR2 FQNNGV.

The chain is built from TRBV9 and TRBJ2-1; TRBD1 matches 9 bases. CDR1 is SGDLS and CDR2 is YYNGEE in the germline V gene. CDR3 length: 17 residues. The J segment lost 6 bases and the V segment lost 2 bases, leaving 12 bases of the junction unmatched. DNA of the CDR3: TGTGCCAGCAGCGTTGGACCTACCGGGACAGGGCCCAATGAGCAGTTCTTC. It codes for CASSVGPTGTGPNEQFF.